This T cell receptor (beta chain) is drawn from a study of identical twins (dated by TCRdb to the mid-2010s). Study-wide context: To test whether fetal clonotypes persist, this study deep-sequenced TCR alpha and beta repertoires from monozygotic twins, from unrelated adults of various ages, and from cord blood. To rule out contamination, replicate twin experiments were performed at different times with different library preparation protocols.

The CDR3 numbers 14 residues from cysteine through phenylalanine. Just CDR3 DNA is preserved here, 42 bases in frame from base 1. V and J lose 1 base and 7 bases, and a span of 13 bases separates them. The library was produced with 5' RACE. These reads were obtained on an Illumina HiSeq 2000. Template switching introduced a universal primer binding site; the final cDNA contained a unique molecular identifier, enabling accurate counting of TCR cDNA molecules. Specific primers in the conserved constant-segment region were used to synthesize first-strand cDNA for the TCR alpha and beta chains. To control for contamination, every cDNA library was double barcoded, receiving both a SMART-Mk sample barcode and Illumina barcodes. Two successive PCR steps introduced TruSeq adapter sequences along with Illumina sample barcodes. The Illumina HiSeq platform was used with custom primers to sequence TCR alpha and beta cDNA libraries. Turning to the authors' computational methods: Unique molecular identifiers were extracted from raw reads with MiGEC, and CDR3 positions were determined with MiXCR. Recombination models were inferred per individual with the repgenHMM and IGoR tools using an EM algorithm. The tcR package in R was used for shared clonotype analysis, with sharing normalized by the product of cloneset sizes. To study raw recombination free of thymic and clonal selection effects, out-of-frame nonproductive sequences were analyzed. The public sequencing data were trimmed at Q25 with fastp and processed into clonotypes with MiXCR by TCRdb, which kept only in-frame beta chains. Rows are combined by CDR3 protein, so each entry shows the most common genes and DNA. None of the V and J calls come from the authors' own analysis; TCRdb made them. The sample table records around 240,000 distinct CDR3 sequences; about 10% of these occur just once. The ten largest clones capture approximately 9.1% of the sample.

This clonotype was recorded many times. This receptor's antigen is unknown. Within one base of it there is no much larger clone, and no base qualities were kept. All donors were healthy Caucasians. Using Miltenyi CD45RO+ enrichment and human naive T-cell isolation kits, memory (CD45RO+) and naive T cells were isolated from PBMC. General study outcomes and caveats: Abundant cord blood beta clonotypes carried fewer insertions; young adult naive repertoires showed a weaker similar trend, while memory repertoires showed none. Invariant T cells such as MAIT and iNKT could partly confound zero-insertion analyses, although diverse VJ usage argued against such confounding for most clonotypes. Out-of-frame TCR alpha sequences shared between twins showed an excess of low generation-probability sequences compared with coincidental sharing between unrelated individuals. In monozygotic twins, out-of-frame TCR alpha sharing was systematically underestimated by recombination models, although the models agreed with sharing between unrelated individuals. The excess sharing between twins in beta out-of-frame sequences was weaker because fewer shared sequences reduced the signal-to-noise ratio. Because the same donors could not be followed over many years, conclusions were based on cross-sectional statistical analysis.

The chain is encoded by TRBV12-3 or TRBV12-4 joined to TRBJ1-2; the D gene remains uncertain. The sequenced sample consisted of memory T cells sorted from blood. The cell subset or site label on this specimen signifies: CD45RO+ enriched T cells. The TCR was taken from a man between 45 and 60 years old in good health. The CDR3 in this case is CASSLGIRPLGYTF. In nucleotides, the sequence is TGTGCCAGCAGTTTAGGTATCCGGCCCCTTGGCTACACCTTC.